The 28 T cell receptor beta chains below were found in one sample sequenced in a study of neurological immune-mediated disorders. TCRdb re-analysed the 5' RACE reads in MiXCR, keeping a single row per CDR3 protein. The data contain almost 30,000 distinct CDR3 sequences, roughly 12% of them seen just once; the ten biggest clones take up 5.8%. The sample consisted of PBMCs. Receptors were obtained from a woman aged 60-75 years in good health.

This clonotype was found many times. The chain combines TRBV5-1 with TRBJ1-4; D is unclear. The V end was cut by 5 bases, the J end by 8 bases, with 16 bases between. The CDR3 sequence is 14 residues long. CDR1 and CDR2 from the germline V gene are SGHRS and YFSETQ. The CDR3 nucleotides read TGCGCCAGCAGTCGCGGACCCGAGCGGGAAAAACTGTTTTTT. It is translated as CASSRGPEREKLFF. Complete variable domain (other parts from reference TRBV5-1 and TRBJ1-4): KAGVTQTPRYLIKTRGQQVTLSCSPISGHRSVSWYQQTPGQGLQFLFEYFSETQRNKGNFPGRFSGRQFSNSRSEMNVSTLELGDSALYLCASSRGPEREKLFFGSGTQLSVL.

This clonotype was found a few times. The chain recombines TRBV9 with TRBJ2-7; 10 bases match TRBD1. The germline gives CDR1 SGDLS, CDR2 YYNGEE. The ends lost 0 bases at V and 2 bases at J; junction bases unmatched: 2. The CDR3 runs to 15 residues. The CDR3 DNA follows: TGTGCCAGCAGCGTAGGGGGACAGGGGCCCTACGAGCAGTACTTC. Translated: CASSVGGQGPYEQYF.

This clonotype came up many times. This chain links TRBV12-3 or TRBV12-4 with TRBJ1-5; 7 bases map to TRBD1. The V gene end was trimmed by 5 bases and the J gene end by 6 bases; junction bases not matched to a gene: 13. The CDR3 has 16 residues. CDR3 residues: CASSTNAGGLRQPQHF. The CDR3 DNA is TGTGCCAGCAGTACGAATGCAGGGGGTTTGCGTCAGCCCCAGCATTTT.

This clonotype came up many times. This chain uses TRBV7-2 with TRBJ1-6; the D is unclear. The ends were cut back, 2 bases at V and 5 bases at J, with 10 bases in the middle. Germline CDR1 is SGHTA and CDR2 is FQGNSA. CDR3 length: 15 residues. As DNA, the CDR3 is TGTGCCAGCAGCTTAACCCAGCCAAATAATTCACCCCTCCACTTT. Its protein is CASSLTQPNNSPLHF.

This sequence joins TRBV5-1 and TRBJ2-1; a possible D gene is TRBD2 (6 bases). From germline, CDR1 is SGHRS and CDR2 YFSETQ. This CDR3 has 15 amino acids. The V end lost 0 bases, the J end lost 10 bases, and 17 bases lay between the germline ends. CDR3 sequence reads: CASSLGTIPQAEQFF. The CDR3 nucleotides read TGCGCCAGCAGCTTGGGGACTATCCCCCAAGCGGAGCAGTTCTTC.

The table lists this clonotype with many counts. The genes are TRBV6-2 or TRBV6-3 and TRBJ2-1; possibly TRBD1 or TRBD2 for D (5 bases each). The V and J ends lost 2 bases and 9 bases respectively, with 20 bases between them. This CDR3 is 16 amino acids long. Germline CDR1 MNHEY, CDR2 SVGEGT. The CDR3 region is CASSYPSGPILGEQFF. The CDR3, as DNA: TGTGCCAGCAGTTACCCGTCGGGACCTATCCTCGGTGAGCAGTTCTTC.

This clonotype has a count of ten or more. Written as DNA, the CDR3 is TGTGCCAGCAGCACCGAGAACAACTACGAGCAGTACTTC. Translated: CASSTENNYEQYF. The chain employs TRBV7-9 and TRBJ2-7; D not certain. V was shortened by 5 bases and J by 3 bases, with 11 bases between the two germline ends. The germline V gene encodes CDR1 SEHNR and CDR2 FQNEAQ (reference sequence). The CDR3 is made up of 13 amino acids.

The rearrangement links TRBV5-1 to TRBJ2-3, with D possibly matching TRBD1 (6 bases). The CDR3 covers 15 residues. The germline gives CDR1 SGHRS, CDR2 YFSETQ. The V and J ends lost 0 bases and 5 bases respectively, with 13 bases between them. In nucleotides, the CDR3 is TGCGCCAGCAGCTTGGGCAGGGGTCATCAAGATACGCAGTATTTT. It codes for CASSLGRGHQDTQYF.

This clonotype was counted at least ten times. This chain uses TRBV4-3 with TRBJ1-4; TRBD1 is a possible D gene (5 bases). V gave up 3 bases and J gave up 8 bases, with 22 bases separating them. The germline CDR1 and CDR2 sequences are LGHNA and YSLEER. This CDR3 region has 17 residues. This chain's CDR3 is CASSQSHLTGGSEKLFF. The CDR3 nucleotides are TGCGCCAGCAGCCAGTCTCACCTAACAGGCGGAAGCGAAAAACTGTTTTTT.

This clonotype was recorded at least ten times. V is TRBV6-5 and J is TRBJ1-2, with D possibly matching TRBD1 (6 bases). The CDR3 contains 13 residues. V lost 2 bases to trimming and J lost 4 bases, with 8 bases between them. The germline V gene encodes CDR1 MNHEY and CDR2 SVGAGI. The CDR3 loop is CASSYRTAYGYTF. CDR3 DNA sequence: TGTGCCAGCAGTTACAGGACAGCCTATGGCTACACCTTC.

This clonotype was recorded at least ten times. The genes are TRBV7-2 and TRBJ2-3, with 11 bases aligning to TRBD2. The germline V gene encodes CDR1 SGHTA and CDR2 FQGNSA. The CDR3 sequence is 16 residues long. Trimming at V came to 1 base and at J to 6 bases, leaving 6 bases not matched to a gene. Here the CDR3 DNA reads TGTGCCAGCAGCTTAGGCGTAGCGGGGGGGCGTGATACGCAGTATTTT. Residues: CASSLGVAGGRDTQYF.

This clonotype was seen at least ten times. The chain couples TRBV20-1 to TRBJ1-4, with 7 nucleotides matching TRBD1. The CDR3 totals 14 residues. The V and J ends lost 7 bases and 8 bases, in that order; junction bases with no gene match: 13. The germline V gene encodes CDR1 DFQATT and CDR2 SNEGSKA (reference sequence). The CDR3 DNA reads TGCAGTGTCGGCGGAGGGCAGGGGGGCGAAAAACTGTTTTTT. Translating gives CSVGGGQGGEKLFF.

This clonotype has ten or more counts. The chain is built from TRBV20-1 and TRBJ2-5, with 7 bases matching TRBD1. V was pared by 1 base and J by 4 bases, with 6 bases of the junction left unmatched. The CDR3 totals 14 residues. Germline V gene sequence: CDR1 DFQATT, CDR2 SNEGSKA (reference sequence). The CDR3 nucleotides are TGCAGTGCTAGAGTTGTGACAGGGCCAGAGACCCAGTACTTC. Its translation: CSARVVTGPETQYF.

The gene calls are TRBV4-2 and TRBJ2-7; TRBD1 might be the D (8 bases). V lost 6 bases to trimming and J lost 0 bases, with 18 bases between them. Germline CDR1 is LGHNA and CDR2 is YNFKEQ. The CDR3 has 16 residues. The CDR3 here is CASRSDREGSSYEQYF. The CDR3 DNA reads as TGTGCCAGCAGGTCGGACAGGGAGGGTAGCTCCTACGAGCAGTACTTC.

At least ten counts were recorded for this clonotype. The chain combines TRBV15 with TRBJ1-1; D is undetermined. The CDR3 is 12 residues long. The germline gives CDR1 LNHNV, CDR2 YYDKDF (reference sequence). V gave up 5 bases and J gave up 4 bases, with 8 bases separating them. The CDR3 nucleotides are TGTGCCACCAGCCCCGTCGGCACTGAAGCTTTCTTT. Its protein product is CATSPVGTEAFF.

This clonotype was found many times. This chain joins TRBV5-1 and TRBJ2-5; no definite D call. Germline V gene data show CDR1 as SGHRS and CDR2 as YFSETQ. The length of the CDR3 is 12 residues. Trimming left V 7 bases short and J 4 bases short, with 11 bases between. The CDR3 here is CASRVSRETQYF. The CDR3 bases are TGCGCCAGCCGGGTGTCCCGAGAGACCCAGTACTTC.

This clonotype showed up many times. The rearrangement links TRBV3-1 to TRBJ1-1; 7 bases line up with TRBD1. Germline V gives CDR1 LGHDT, CDR2 YNNKEL (reference sequence). V lost 4 bases, J lost 4 bases, and 12 bases stayed unmatched. The CDR3 sequence is 16 residues long. The CDR3 here is CASSRTEQGRATEAFF. The DNA of the CDR3 is TGTGCCAGCAGCCGGACGGAACAGGGGAGGGCCACTGAAGCTTTCTTT.

This clonotype was found many times. The chain carries TRBV30 and TRBJ1-1, with 7 nucleotides matching TRBD1. Germline V gene sequence: CDR1 GTSNPN, CDR2 SVGIG (reference sequence). After removal of 4 bases from V and 4 bases from J, the junction contained 6 bases not matched to a gene. The CDR3 has 13 residues. The CDR3 nucleotides read TGTGCCTGGAAAGCACAGGGGATCACTGAAGCTTTCTTT. This encodes CAWKAQGITEAFF. Combining the CDR3 with reference TRBV30 and TRBJ1-1 gives the whole variable domain SQTIHQWPATLVQPVGSPLSLECTVEGTSNPNLYWYRQAAGRGLQLLFYSVGIGQISSEVPQNLSASRPQDRQFILSSKKLLLSDSGFYLCAWKAQGITEAFFGQGTRLTVV.

This clonotype has ten or more counts. V usage is TRBV29-1 and J usage is TRBJ2-7; 9 bases line up with TRBD1. V lost 3 bases, J lost 0 bases, and 3 bases stayed unmatched. The CDR3 is 14 residues long. In germline, CDR1 is SQVTM, CDR2 ANQGSEA. The CDR3 nucleotides read TGCAGCGTTGATGGACAGGGGAGCTCCTACGAGCAGTACTTC. This gives the protein CSVDGQGSSYEQYF.

The gene calls are TRBV20-1 and TRBJ1-6; 8 bases fit TRBD1. Looked up from germline, CDR1 is DFQATT and CDR2 is SNEGSKA (reference sequence). Trimming cost V 3 bases and J 9 bases; bases outside gene matches: 7. The CDR3 spans 14 residues. This chain's CDR3 is CSASSQGAGSPLHF. CDR3 coding DNA: TGCAGTGCTAGTAGTCAGGGGGCGGGTTCACCCCTCCACTTT.

This clonotype was detected only once. A single base separates this from a much larger clone, so it may be a read error. The chain couples TRBV5-1 to TRBJ2-1, with D possibly being TRBD1 or TRBD2 (5 bases each). CDR1 is SGHRS and CDR2 is YFSETQ in the germline V gene. The CDR3 loop spans 15 amino acids. The chain's CDR3 is CVSSLVAGSALEQFF. CDR3 sequence (DNA): TGCGTCAGCAGCTTGGTGGCAGGGAGTGCTCTTGAGCAGTTCTTC.

Many counts were recorded for this clonotype. The genes are TRBV5-5 and TRBJ2-2; TRBD2 matches at 7 bases. Trimming at V came to 4 bases and at J to 7 bases, leaving 7 bases not matched to a gene. The CDR3 contains 14 residues. Germline V gives CDR1 SGHKS, CDR2 YYEKEE (reference sequence). CDR3 bases: TGTGCCAGCAGCCCAGCGGGGTATGGCGGGGAGCTGTTTTTT. This gives the protein CASSPAGYGGELFF.

This clonotype has ten or more counts. This chain joins TRBV3-1 and TRBJ1-5; 8 nucleotides align to TRBD1. Germline CDR1 and CDR2: LGHDT and YNNKEL (reference sequence). Trimming took 1 base from V and 3 from J; bases not matched to a gene: 2. The CDR3 sequence is 15 residues long. The CDR3 spells CASSQGQGINQPQHF. The CDR3 DNA follows: TGTGCCAGCAGCCAAGGACAGGGGATCAATCAGCCCCAGCATTTT.

This clonotype was observed many times. The chain is built from TRBV24-1 and TRBJ1-5; D remains ambiguous. Germline assignment: CDR1 KGHDR and CDR2 SFDVKD. The V end was cut by 3 bases, the J end by 1 base, with 6 bases between. The CDR3 loop spans 14 amino acids. Here the CDR3 DNA reads TGTGCCACCAGTGATCCCAACAGCAATCAGCCCCAGCATTTT. Amino acids: CATSDPNSNQPQHF.

This clonotype has a count of ten or more. The rearrangement uses TRBV20-1 and TRBJ1-2, with D perhaps matching TRBD1 (5 bases). Germline V gene data show CDR1 as DFQATT and CDR2 as SNEGSKA (reference sequence). The CDR3 has 11 amino acids. V gave up 8 bases and J gave up 5 bases, with 12 bases separating them. For the CDR3, the DNA is TGCAGTCGACGGGGGGGGTATGGCTACACCTTC. Translated, it gives CSRRGGYGYTF.

The J gene is TRBJ2-3, the V gene TRBV20-1; possible D gene TRBD1, 7 bases. V lost 6 bases, J lost 7 bases, and 17 bases lay in between. Germline V CDR1 and CDR2: DFQATT, SNEGSKA (reference sequence). The CDR3 is made up of 13 amino acids. The DNA for the CDR3 is TGCAGTGCCCGTGGACAGGAGGGTTATACGCAGTATTTT. Its protein product is CSARGQEGYTQYF.

Many counts were recorded for this clonotype. The rearrangement links TRBV6-1 to TRBJ1-5, with a tentative D call TRBD1 (6 bases). CDR1 MNHNS and CDR2 SASEGT come from the germline V gene. V gave up 1 base and J gave up 6 bases, with 22 bases separating them. This CDR3 region has 18 residues. This CDR3 reads CASSEGGRWALSVQPQHF. In DNA, the CDR3 is TGTGCCAGCAGTGAAGGGGGGCGATGGGCTTTGTCTGTTCAGCCCCAGCATTTT.

This clonotype was observed many times. This chain links TRBV12-3 or TRBV12-4 with TRBJ1-2, with 11 bases aligning to TRBD1. CDR3 size: 15 residues. The V gene end was trimmed by 5 bases and the J gene end by 8 bases; junction bases not matched to a gene: 10. The CDR3 nucleotides are TGTGCCAGCAGTCCAGTTGGACAGGGGGCTGGAGGCTACACCTTC. It is translated as CASSPVGQGAGGYTF.